The sequence of this T cell receptor beta chain was determined in a study of PD-1 blockade in classical Hodgkin lymphoma. The study, taken as a whole, reports: Diversity similar to that of newly diagnosed patients was seen at baseline in complete responders. Reported findings placed baseline TCR diversity lower in newly diagnosed patients (compared with healthy donors).

With respect to this clone: Its antigen remains unidentified.

Germline CDR1 is SGHVS and CDR2 is FQNEAQ. This CDR3 has 16 residues. The ends lost 1 base at V and 2 bases at J; junction bases unmatched: 6. TCRdb's copy holds only in-frame clones and misses some; the assay was immunoSEQ multiplex PCR. The table shows tens of thousands of clones, with 89% occurring only once. Every patient was affected by relapse after autologous stem cell transplantation, while exposure to brentuximab vedotin was not uniform. V usage is TRBV7-8 and J usage is TRBJ2-3; 7 nucleotides line up with TRBD2. The sample in question was peripheral blood mononuclear cells (PBMCs), obtained before the second cycle of nivolumab. This clonotype originated in a human donor with classical Hodgkin lymphoma. The CDR3 loop is CASSLVGGWDTDTQYF. CDR3 in DNA: TGTGCCAGCAGCTTAGTGGGAGGGTGGGACACAGATACGCAGTATTTT.